The T cell receptor (beta chain) described here comes from a study of Graves' ophthalmopathy and Graves' hyperthyroidism. General observations from the study: Most expanded thyroid clonotypes above 0.001 frequency also appeared in blood.

Moderate-to-severe activity, CAS ≥3, NOSPECS ≥4 and a duration under 3 months were seen in donors with ophthalmopathy. Diagnostic conclusions were grounded in clinical symptoms, serum thyroxine, TRAb, thyroid ultrasound and orbital computed tomography. Amplification from RNA transcripts yielded the TCR beta CDR3 regions. The library came from an HTBI-primed first-round RT-PCR and a second-round multiplex PCR. TCRdb reanalysed the multiplex PCR reads using MiXCR and keeps one entry per CDR3 protein. The sample comprises about 740,000 distinct CDR3 sequences, around 40% of which are singletons, and 40% to 55% rests with the top ten. V trimming: 5 bases; J trimming: 3 bases; junction bases outside the gene matches: 9. CDR3 size: 15 residues. Germline CDR1 SEHNR, CDR2 FQNEAQ (reference sequence). In the case of this clonotype: Its target is unknown.

This chain uses TRBV7-9 with TRBJ2-7, with TRBD2 identical over 8 bases. The sample taken for sequencing was peripheral blood. This clonotype was sampled from an adult man with Graves' ophthalmopathy. The CDR3 reads CASSLGSAGGYEQYF. The DNA for the CDR3 is TGTGCCAGCAGCCTCGGGAGTGCGGGAGGCTACGAGCAGTACTTC.